This TCR beta chain stems from a study of molecular identifiers for immune sequencing clone quantification. Germline CDR1 is GTSNPN and CDR2 is SVGIG (reference sequence). The V and J ends lost 5 bases and 3 bases, in that order; junction bases with no gene match: 13. The CDR3 loop spans 15 amino acids. TCRdb re-called the PCR reads through MiXCR, storing one row per CDR3 protein. The sample has more than 450,000 distinct CDR3 sequences, around 25% seen once; the top ten hold around 0.78%. The sequenced sample was naive CD8+ T cells from blood, with Jurkat cell RNA spiked in. Subset denoted: FACS-sorted CD8+CD4-CCR7+CD45RA+ naive T cells. The V gene is TRBV30, the J gene TRBJ2-7; 7 bases align to TRBD1. The receptor was derived from a human donor in good health. Some libraries in this study had Jurkat cell RNA spiked in. CDR3 DNA: TGTGCCTGGGCGACCCGGCGACAGGGTGTCTACGAGCAGTACTTC. Amino acids: CAWATRRQGVYEQYF.